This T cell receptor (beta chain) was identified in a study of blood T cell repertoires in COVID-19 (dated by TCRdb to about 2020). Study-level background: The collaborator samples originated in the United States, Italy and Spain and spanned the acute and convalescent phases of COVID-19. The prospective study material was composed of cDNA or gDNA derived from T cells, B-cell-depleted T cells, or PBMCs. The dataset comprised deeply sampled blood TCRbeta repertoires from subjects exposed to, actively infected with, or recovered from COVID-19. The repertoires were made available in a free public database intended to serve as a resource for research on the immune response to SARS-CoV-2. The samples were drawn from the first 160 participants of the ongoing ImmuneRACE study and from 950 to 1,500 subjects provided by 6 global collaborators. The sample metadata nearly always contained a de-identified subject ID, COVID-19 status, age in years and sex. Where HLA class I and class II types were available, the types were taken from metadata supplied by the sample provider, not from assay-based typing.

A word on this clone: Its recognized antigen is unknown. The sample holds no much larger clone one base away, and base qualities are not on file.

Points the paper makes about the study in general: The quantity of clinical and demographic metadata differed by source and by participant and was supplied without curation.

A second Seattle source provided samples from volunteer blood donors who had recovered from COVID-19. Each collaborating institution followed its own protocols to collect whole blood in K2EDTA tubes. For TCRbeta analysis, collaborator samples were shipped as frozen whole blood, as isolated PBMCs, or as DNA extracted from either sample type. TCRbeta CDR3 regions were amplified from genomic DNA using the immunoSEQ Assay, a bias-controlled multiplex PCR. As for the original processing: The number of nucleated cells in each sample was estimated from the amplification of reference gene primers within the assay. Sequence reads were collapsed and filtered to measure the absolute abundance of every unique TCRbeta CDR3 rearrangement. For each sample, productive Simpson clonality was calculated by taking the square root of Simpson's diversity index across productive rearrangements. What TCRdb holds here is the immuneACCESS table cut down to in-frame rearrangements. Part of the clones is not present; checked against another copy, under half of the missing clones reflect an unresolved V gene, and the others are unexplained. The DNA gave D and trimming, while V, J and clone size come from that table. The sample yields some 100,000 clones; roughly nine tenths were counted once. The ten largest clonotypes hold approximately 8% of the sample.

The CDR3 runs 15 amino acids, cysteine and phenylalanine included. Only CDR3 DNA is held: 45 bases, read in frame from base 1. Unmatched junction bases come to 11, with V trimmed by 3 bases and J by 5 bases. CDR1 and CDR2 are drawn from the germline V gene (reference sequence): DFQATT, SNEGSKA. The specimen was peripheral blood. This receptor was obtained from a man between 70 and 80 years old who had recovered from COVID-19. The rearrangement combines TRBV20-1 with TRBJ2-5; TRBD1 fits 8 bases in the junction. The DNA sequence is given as TGCAGTGCTAGTCGTACAGGGGGTTTTCAGGAGACCCAGTACTTC. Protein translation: CSASRTGGFQETQYF.